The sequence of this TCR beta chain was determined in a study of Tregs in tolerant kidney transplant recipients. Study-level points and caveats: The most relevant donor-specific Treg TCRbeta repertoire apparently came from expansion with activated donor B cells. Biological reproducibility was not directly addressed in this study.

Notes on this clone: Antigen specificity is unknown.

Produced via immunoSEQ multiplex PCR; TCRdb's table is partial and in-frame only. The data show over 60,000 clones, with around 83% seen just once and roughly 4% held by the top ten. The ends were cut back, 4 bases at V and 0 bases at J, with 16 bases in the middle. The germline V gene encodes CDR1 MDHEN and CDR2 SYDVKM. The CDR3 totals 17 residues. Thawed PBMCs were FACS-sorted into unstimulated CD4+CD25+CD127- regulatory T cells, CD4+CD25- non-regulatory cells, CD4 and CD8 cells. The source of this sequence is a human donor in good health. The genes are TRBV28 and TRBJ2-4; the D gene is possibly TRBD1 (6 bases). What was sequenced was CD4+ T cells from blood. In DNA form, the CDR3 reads TGTGCCAGCAGTTCGGCCTGGACAGCTCTAGCCAAAAACATTCAGTACTTC. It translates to CASSSAWTALAKNIQYF.